The clone carrying this T cell receptor (beta chain) was seen repeatedly, ten times or more. Its antigen is unidentified. This record comes from a study of beta chain features in type 1 diabetes. Whole-study context: Comparable age, gender and cell yields were observed in patients relative to healthy donors. Cells sorted and examined across all samples totaled over 95 million.

What was sequenced were expressed TCRB transcripts, since all of the isolated RNA had been reverse transcribed. Naive, central memory and regulatory T cell samples averaged approximately 3.6 million immunoSEQ reads each. Sequencing used immunoSEQ multiplex PCR; TCRdb keeps in-frame clones, though not all of them. The sample lists around 170,000 clones, less than 9.5% occurring once. Study-wide results and limits: High-TCR-expressing cells could be over-represented by cDNA sequencing.

CDR1 and CDR2 (germline): SGHTA, FQGNSA. With 2 bases removed from V and 4 bases from J, the gap between germline ends came to 9 bases. The CDR3 totals 15 residues. The TCR originated in a woman aged 18-29 years in good health. The chain links TRBV7-2 to TRBJ2-6; D call uncertain. The sequenced sample was central memory CD4+ T cells from blood. The CDR3 sequence is CASSLLSQGANVLTF. In DNA form, the CDR3 reads TGTGCCAGCAGCTTACTCTCACAGGGGGCCAACGTCCTGACTTTC.